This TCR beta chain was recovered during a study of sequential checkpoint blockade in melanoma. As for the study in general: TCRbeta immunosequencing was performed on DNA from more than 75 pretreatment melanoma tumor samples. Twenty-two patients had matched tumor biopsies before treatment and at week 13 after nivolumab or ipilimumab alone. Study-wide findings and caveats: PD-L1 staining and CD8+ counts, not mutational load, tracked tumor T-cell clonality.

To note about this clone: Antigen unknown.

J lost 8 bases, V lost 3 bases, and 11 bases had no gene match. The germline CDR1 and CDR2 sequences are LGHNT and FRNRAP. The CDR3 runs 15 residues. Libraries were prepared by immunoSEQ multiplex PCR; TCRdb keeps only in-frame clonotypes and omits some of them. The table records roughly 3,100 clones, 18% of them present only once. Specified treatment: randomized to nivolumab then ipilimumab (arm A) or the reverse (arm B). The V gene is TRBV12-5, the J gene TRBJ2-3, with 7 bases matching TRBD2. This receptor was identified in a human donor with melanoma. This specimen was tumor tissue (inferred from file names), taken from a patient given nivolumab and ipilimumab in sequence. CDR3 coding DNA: TGTGCTAGTGGTTTTTGTCCAGCGGGGTTGTGTACGCAGTATTTT. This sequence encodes CASGFCPAGLCTQYF. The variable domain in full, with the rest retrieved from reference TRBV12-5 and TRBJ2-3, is DARVTQTPRHKVTEMGQEVTMRCQPILGHNTVFWYRQTMMQGLELLAYFRNRAPLDDSGMPKDRFSAEMPDATLATLKIQPSEPRDSAVYFCASGFCPAGLCTQYFGPGTRLTVL.